The T cell receptor (beta chain) under discussion was sequenced for a study of blood T cell repertoires in COVID-19. Turning to the study itself: From the United States, Italy and Spain came samples of acute and convalescent COVID-19.

Produced via immunoSEQ multiplex PCR; TCRdb's table is partial and in-frame only. The sample has roughly 100,000 clones; roughly four fifths are singletons. The germline V gene has CDR1 LNHDA and CDR2 SQIVND (reference sequence). The V segment lost 3 bases and the J segment 2 bases; nucleotides outside the gene matches: 5. This CDR3 is built from 15 residues. The TCR was taken from a man in his forties with active or convalescent COVID-19. The sample comprised peripheral blood. The chain links TRBV19 to TRBJ2-5; 8 bases are shared with TRBD2. The CDR3 loop is CASSIRRGVQETQYF. Here the CDR3 DNA reads TGTGCCAGTAGTATTAGGCGGGGGGTTCAAGAGACCCAGTACTTC.